Described below is a single TCR beta chain sequence and its context. Its antigen remains unidentified. The use of a sample-barcoded 5' primer and a J-beta primer mix characterized a second PCR of roughly 7 to 11 cycles. Samples each returned at least 2.5 million CDR3-containing paired-end reads. TCRdb redid the calling of the 5' RACE reads with MiXCR, one entry per CDR3 protein. The sample lists 550,000 to 600,000 distinct CDR3 sequences, roughly 29% occurring once. The source of the sample is a study of blood T cells in healthy people across ages. Points from the study as a whole: Long-lived donors carried more naive CD4+ cells and greater diversity than aged donors.

The V gene lost 3 bases and the J gene lost 4 bases, with 13 bases spanning the gap. This CDR3 contains 14 residues. Germline CDR1 SGHRS, CDR2 YFSETQ. The chain recombines TRBV5-1 with TRBJ2-5, with D perhaps TRBD1 or TRBD2 (5 bases each). Sequenced material: blood. This TCR was recovered from a woman aged 65 to 85 in good health. The CDR3 reads CASSSGRLGETQYF. The CDR3 bases are TGCGCCAGCAGCTCGGGACGCCTGGGAGAGACCCAGTACTTC.